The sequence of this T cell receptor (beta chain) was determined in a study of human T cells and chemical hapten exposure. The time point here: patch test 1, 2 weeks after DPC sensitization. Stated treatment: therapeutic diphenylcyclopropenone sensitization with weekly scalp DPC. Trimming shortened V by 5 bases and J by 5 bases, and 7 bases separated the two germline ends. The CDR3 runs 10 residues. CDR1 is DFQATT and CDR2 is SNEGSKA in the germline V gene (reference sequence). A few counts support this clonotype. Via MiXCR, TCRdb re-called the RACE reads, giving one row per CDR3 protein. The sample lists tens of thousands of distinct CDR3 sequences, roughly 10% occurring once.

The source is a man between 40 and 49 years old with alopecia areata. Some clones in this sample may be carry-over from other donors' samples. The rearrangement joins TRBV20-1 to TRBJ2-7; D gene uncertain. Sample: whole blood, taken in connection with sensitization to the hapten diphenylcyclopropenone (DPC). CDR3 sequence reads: CSAYRDEQYF. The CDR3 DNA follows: TGCAGTGCTTACCGGGACGAGCAGTACTTC.